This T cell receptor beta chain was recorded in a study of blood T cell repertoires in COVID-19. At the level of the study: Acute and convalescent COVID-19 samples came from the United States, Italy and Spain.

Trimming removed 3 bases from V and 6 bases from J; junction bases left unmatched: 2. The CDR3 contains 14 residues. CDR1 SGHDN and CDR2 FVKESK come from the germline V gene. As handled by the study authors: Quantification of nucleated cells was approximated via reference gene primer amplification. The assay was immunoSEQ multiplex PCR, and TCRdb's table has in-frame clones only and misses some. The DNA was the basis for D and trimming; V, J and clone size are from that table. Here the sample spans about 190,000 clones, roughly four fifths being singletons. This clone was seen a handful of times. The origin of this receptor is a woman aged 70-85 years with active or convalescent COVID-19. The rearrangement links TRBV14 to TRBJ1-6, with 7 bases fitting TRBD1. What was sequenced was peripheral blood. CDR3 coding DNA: TGTGCCAGCAGCCACTGGGACAGTAATTCACCCCTCCACTTT. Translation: CASSHWDSNSPLHF.